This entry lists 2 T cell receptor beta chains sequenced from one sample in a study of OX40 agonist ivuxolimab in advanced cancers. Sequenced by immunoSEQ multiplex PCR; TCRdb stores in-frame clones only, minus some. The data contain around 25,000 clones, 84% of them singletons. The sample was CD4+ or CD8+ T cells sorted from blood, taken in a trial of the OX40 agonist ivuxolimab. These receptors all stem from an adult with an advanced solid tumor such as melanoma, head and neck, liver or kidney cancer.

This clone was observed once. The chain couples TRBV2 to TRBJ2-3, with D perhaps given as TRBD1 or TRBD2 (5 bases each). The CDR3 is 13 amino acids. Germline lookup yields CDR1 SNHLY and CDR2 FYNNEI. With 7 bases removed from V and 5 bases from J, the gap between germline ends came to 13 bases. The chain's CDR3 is CASNLGTGDTQYF. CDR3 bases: TGTGCCAGCAATCTGGGGACGGGAGATACGCAGTATTTT.

In nucleotides, the CDR3 is TGTGCCAGTAGCCGAACAGCTGAAGCTTTCTTT. Translation: CASSRTAEAFF. This sequence joins TRBV19 and TRBJ1-1; D remains unclear. The germline gives CDR1 LNHDA, CDR2 SQIVND (reference sequence). The CDR3 is 11 amino acids. Trimming cost V 6 bases and J 6 bases, with 8 bases left between them.